This T cell receptor beta chain emerged from a study of persistence of HIV-infected CD4 T cells. Nonspecific anti-CD3/anti-CD28 bead stimulation represents the broad CD4+ T cell repertoire. Sorting selected CD4+ T cells upregulating both CD40 ligand and CD69. For at least 4 years, plasma HIV-1 RNA was undetectable (<50 copies/mL). Sequencing used immunoSEQ version 4 in survey mode. Sequencing used immunoSEQ multiplex PCR; TCRdb keeps in-frame clones, though not all of them. Of some 45,000 clones in the sample, about 87% were seen once. This clone was seen a handful of times. Its antigen is unidentified. CDR3 length: 12 amino acids. Between the trimmed V and J ends, which lost 4 bases and 12 bases, there was a span of 9 bases. The germline gives CDR1 KGHDR, CDR2 SFDVKD.

The TCR sequence derives from an adult woman with HIV who was CMV-seropositive. The chain joins TRBV24-1 to TRBJ1-6; D is undetermined. The sequences come from CD4+ T cells sorted from PBMCs after roughly 17-hour stimulation, collected from a patient who received antiretroviral therapy. The CDR3 here is CATSDSLGPLHF. CDR3 nucleotides: TGTGCCACCAGTGACTCCCTAGGACCCCTCCACTTT.